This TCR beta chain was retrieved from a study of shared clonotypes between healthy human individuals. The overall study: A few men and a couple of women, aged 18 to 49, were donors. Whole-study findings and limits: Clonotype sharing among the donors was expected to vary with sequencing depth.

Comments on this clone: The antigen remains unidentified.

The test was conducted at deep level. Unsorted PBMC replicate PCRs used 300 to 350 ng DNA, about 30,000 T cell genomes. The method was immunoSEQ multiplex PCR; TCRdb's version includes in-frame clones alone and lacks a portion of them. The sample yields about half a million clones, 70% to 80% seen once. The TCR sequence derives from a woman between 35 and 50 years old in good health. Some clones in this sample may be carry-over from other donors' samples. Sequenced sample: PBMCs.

CDR3 bases: TGTGCCAGCAGTTTGGGGTGGGCGGGCAGGTATGGCTACACCTTC. Protein product: CASSLGWAGRYGYTF. V is TRBV28 and J is TRBJ1-2; D is unresolved. The CDR3 totals 15 residues. From germline, CDR1 is MDHEN and CDR2 SYDVKM. V lost 3 bases and J lost 5, with 16 bases in between.